The 24 T cell receptor beta chains reported below all come from one sample, sequenced in a study of blood T cells in healthy people across ages. A second PCR of roughly 7 to 11 cycles used a sample-barcoded 5' primer and a J-beta primer mix. TCRdb re-derived calls from the 5' RACE reads in MiXCR, one entry per CDR3 protein. The table lists just under 550,000 distinct CDR3 sequences, 24% of them singletons, with roughly 10% in the top ten. Another study also made use of these data, one on T cells of mothers and their children.

Source material: blood. The receptors derive from a boy aged 5-17 years in good health.

This clonotype occurred a few times. The chain employs TRBV4-2 and TRBJ2-2, with 8 bases fitting TRBD2. The CDR3 runs 16 residues. The germline V gene encodes CDR1 LGHNA and CDR2 YNFKEQ. V shed 0 bases, J shed 6 bases, and the junction held 6 bases outside the gene matches. CDR3 DNA: TGTGCCAGCAGCCAAGATCCGACTAGCGCCCCCGGGGAGCTGTTTTTT. This encodes CASSQDPTSAPGELFF.

The V call is TRBV29-1, the J call TRBJ1-5, with TRBD1 identical over 9 bases. The CDR3 covers 14 residues. With 3 bases clipped from V and 7 bases from J, the junction kept 7 bases outside the gene matches. The germline V gene encodes CDR1 SQVTM and CDR2 ANQGSEA. The CDR3 region is CSVEGQGLGQPQHF. The DNA of the CDR3 is TGCAGCGTTGAGGGACAGGGATTAGGACAGCCCCAGCATTTT.

This clonotype was detected ten times or more. V usage is TRBV12-3 or TRBV12-4 and J usage is TRBJ1-4; D gene uncertain. Trimming removed 0 bases from V and 5 bases from J, with 4 bases in between. The CDR3 is made up of 13 amino acids. In DNA form, the CDR3 reads TGTGCCAGCAGTTTAGCAGGGAATGAAAAACTGTTTTTT. Protein product: CASSLAGNEKLFF.

This clonotype was counted a few times. This chain links TRBV7-8 with TRBJ1-4; D not resolved. V was trimmed by 5 bases and J by 7 bases, leaving 17 bases between them. This CDR3 spans 15 amino acids. CDR1 and CDR2 (germline): SGHVS, FQNEAQ. This CDR3 is CASSASPGNSEKLFF. CDR3 sequence (DNA): TGTGCCAGCAGCGCCTCTCCCGGGAATAGTGAAAAACTGTTTTTT.

The V gene is TRBV12-3 or TRBV12-4, the J gene TRBJ1-3, with a tentative D call TRBD1 (5 bases). CDR3 size: 14 residues. Trimming removed 6 bases from V and 4 bases from J, with 13 bases in between. CDR3 protein: CASSPPGVGNTIYF. In DNA form, the CDR3 reads TGTGCCAGCAGCCCCCCGGGGGTCGGAAACACCATATATTTT.

This clonotype was recorded at least ten times. The chain links TRBV14 to TRBJ2-5, with D unclear. The CDR3 covers 13 residues. CDR1 SGHDN and CDR2 FVKESK come from the germline V gene. The ends were cut back, 1 base at V and 4 bases at J, with 7 bases in the middle. CDR3 sequence (DNA): TGTGCCAGCAGCCAAGTTCCGGGAGAGACCCAGTACTTC. Amino acids: CASSQVPGETQYF.

This clonotype showed up just a few times. The chain is built from TRBV30 and TRBJ1-5; D uncertain. The germline V and J ends were trimmed by 0 bases and 2 bases, with 8 bases remaining between them. The CDR3 has 14 residues. CDR1 and CDR2 from the germline V gene are GTSNPN and SVGIG (reference sequence). CDR3 nucleotide sequence: TGTGCCTGGAGTGTACCGGACGGCAATCAGCCCCAGCATTTT. It is translated as CAWSVPDGNQPQHF. The full variable domain, completed using reference TRBV30 and TRBJ1-5, is SQTIHQWPATLVQPVGSPLSLECTVEGTSNPNLYWYRQAAGRGLQLLFYSVGIGQISSEVPQNLSASRPQDRQFILSSKKLLLSDSGFYLCAWSVPDGNQPQHFGDGTRLSIL.

This clonotype was picked up a small number of times. V gene TRBV20-1 combines with J gene TRBJ2-5; 7 nucleotides match TRBD2. The germline CDR1 and CDR2 sequences are DFQATT and SNEGSKA (reference sequence). The CDR3 runs to 20 residues. V shed 2 bases, J shed 1 base, and the junction held 22 bases outside the gene matches. The CDR3 reads CSARRVTGPSGLIFQETQYF. The CDR3 coding sequence is TGCAGTGCTAGACGCGTGACGGGACCTAGCGGCCTGATCTTCCAAGAGACCCAGTACTTC.

In its sample, this clonotype was seen a few times. The junction differs from germline at one of its ends, possibly a read error. V and J are TRBV28 and TRBJ1-5; D is unclear. The CDR3 runs 13 residues. Germline CDR1 and CDR2: MDHEN and SYDVKM. DNA for the CDR3: TGTGCCAGCAGTATACAGAGTTATCAGTCCCAGCATTTT. Its protein is CASSIQSYQSQHF.

A note on this clonotype: This could be a read error, since a much larger clone is one nucleotide away. The chain uses TRBV25-1 and TRBJ2-2; a possible D gene is TRBD2 (5 bases). With 4 bases removed from V and 5 bases from J, the gap between germline ends came to 8 bases. The CDR3 length is 13 residues. The germline V gene has CDR1 MGHDK and CDR2 SYGVNS. CDR3 DNA sequence: TGTGCCAGCAGTGTACGGGATACCGGGGAGCTGTTTTTT. This gives the protein CASSVRDTGELFF. Full variable domain (remainder filled in from reference TRBV25-1 and TRBJ2-2): EADIYQTPRYLVIGTGKKITLECSQTMGHDKMYWYQQDPGMELHLIHYSYGVNSTEKGDLSSESTVSRIRTEHFPLTLESARPSHTSQYLCASSVRDTGELFFGEGSRLTVL.

CDR3 in DNA: TGCGCCAGCAGCCCGGGCCACATCGGGACAGGGATCGAGCAGTACTTC. This translates into CASSPGHIGTGIEQYF. The V call is TRBV5-1, the J call TRBJ2-7; 9 bases map to TRBD1. Germline CDR1 reads SGHRS; CDR2 reads YFSETQ. CDR3 length equals 16 residues. V shed 4 bases, J shed 6 bases, and the junction held 14 bases outside the gene matches.

This clonotype was seen repeatedly, ten times or more. The chain uses TRBV7-2 and TRBJ2-7; TRBD2 matches 12 bases. J was trimmed by 1 base and V by 4 bases; bases with no gene match: 2. Germline V gene sequence: CDR1 SGHTA, CDR2 FQGNSA. The CDR3 spans 15 residues. The DNA for the CDR3 is TGTGCCAGCAGCTCGGGACTAGCGGGTTCCTACGAGCAGTACTTC. It is translated as CASSSGLAGSYEQYF.

This chain links TRBV13 with TRBJ1-1; TRBD1 aligns across 9 bases. The CDR3 length is 15 residues. V lost 4 bases to trimming and J lost 4 bases; unmatched junction nucleotides: 7. Germline-derived CDR1 and CDR2 are PRHDT and FYEKMQ (reference sequence). CDR3 DNA sequence: TGTGCCAGCAGCTCCGGACAGGGGAGGACCACTGAAGCTTTCTTT. Amino acids: CASSSGQGRTTEAFF. Based on the CDR3 plus reference TRBV13 and TRBJ1-1, the full variable domain is AAGVIQSPRHLIKEKRETATLKCYPIPRHDTVYWYQQGPGQDPQFLISFYEKMQSDKGSIPDRFSAQQFSDYHSELNMSSLELGDSALYFCASSSGQGRTTEAFFGQGTRLTVV.

The genes are TRBV9 and TRBJ2-7; D may match TRBD1 or TRBD2 (5 bases each). CDR3 length: 16 amino acids. Germline CDR1 reads SGDLS; CDR2 reads YYNGEE. V lost 0 bases, J lost 0 bases, and 13 bases lay in between. The CDR3 protein is CASSVGPGTVSYEQYF. The CDR3 DNA reads as TGTGCCAGCAGCGTAGGGCCCGGGACGGTCTCCTACGAGCAGTACTTC.

There are a few counts of this clonotype. The CDR3 region has the DNA TGCAGCGTTGAGGGTGCTCCTAGCACAGATACGCAGTATTTT. This sequence encodes CSVEGAPSTDTQYF. V and J are TRBV29-1 and TRBJ2-3; D call uncertain. Germline CDR1 is SQVTM and CDR2 is ANQGSEA. The CDR3 consists of 14 residues. Trimming removed 3 bases from V and 0 bases from J, with 10 bases in between.

This chain connects TRBV5-8 to TRBJ1-4; perhaps TRBD1 as D (6 bases). The length of the CDR3 is 15 residues. Germline values: CDR1 SGHTS, CDR2 YDEGEE. The V end was cut by 4 bases, the J end by 4 bases, with 14 bases between. In DNA form, the CDR3 reads TGTGCCAGCAGCCCGCAGGGGTGGGATAATGAAAAACTGTTTTTT. Translated, it gives CASSPQGWDNEKLFF.

This clonotype has a count of ten or more. The chain joins TRBV14 to TRBJ2-1; TRBD1 is a possible D gene (6 bases). Trimming removed 0 bases from V and 4 bases from J, with 13 bases in between. CDR1 SGHDN and CDR2 FVKESK come from the germline V gene. The CDR3 contains 16 residues. CDR3 sequence (DNA): TGTGCCAGCAGCCAAGATCCTCTCGACAGGTACAATGAGCAGTTCTTC. Translation gives CASSQDPLDRYNEQFF.

The J gene is TRBJ2-5, the V gene TRBV28; 10 nucleotides match TRBD1. This CDR3 is 16 amino acids long. Looked up from germline, CDR1 is MDHEN and CDR2 is SYDVKM. V dropped 2 bases and J dropped 1; count of bases not matched to a gene: 4. The DNA of the CDR3 is TGTGCCAGCAGTTTAGGGGGACAGGGGCGCCAAGAGACCCAGTACTTC. Protein: CASSLGGQGRQETQYF. Drawing the rest from reference TRBV28 and TRBJ2-5, the complete variable domain is DVKVTQSSRYLVKRTGEKVFLECVQDMDHENMFWYRQDPGLGLRLIYFSYDVKMKEKGDIPEGYSVSREKKERFSLILESASTNQTSMYLCASSLGGQGRQETQYFGPGTRLLVL.

The chain recombines TRBV29-1 with TRBJ2-3; 7 bases are shared with TRBD2. CDR1 and CDR2 from the germline V gene are SQVTM and ANQGSEA. The CDR3 covers 14 residues. Trimming at V came to 8 bases and at J to 0 bases, leaving 8 bases not matched to a gene. CDR3 loop: CSPILAESTDTQYF. The CDR3 region has the DNA TGCAGCCCCATTCTAGCGGAAAGCACAGATACGCAGTATTTT.

V and J are TRBV11-2 and TRBJ1-1, with D possibly being TRBD1 (6 bases). The germline gives CDR1 SGHAT, CDR2 FQNNGV. V shed 7 bases and J shed 5 bases, with 20 bases lying between them. The CDR3 runs to 15 residues. In DNA form, the CDR3 reads TGTGCCAGCAACCTTAAACAGGGTTTAGGTACTGAAGCTTTCTTT. It encodes CASNLKQGLGTEAFF.

This rearrangement joins TRBV24-1 to TRBJ2-1; 12 nucleotides agree with TRBD2. J lost 3 bases, V lost 4 bases, and 6 bases had no gene match. This CDR3 is 17 amino acids long. The germline gives CDR1 KGHDR, CDR2 SFDVKD. Here the CDR3 DNA reads TGTGCCACCAGTGAGTCCTTACTAGCGGGGGGCTACAATGAGCAGTTCTTC. Protein sequence: CATSESLLAGGYNEQFF.

The rearrangement joins TRBV7-2 to TRBJ2-7; D could derive from TRBD1 or TRBD2 (5 bases each). This CDR3 is built from 13 residues. The germline gives CDR1 SGHTA, CDR2 FQGNSA. The CDR3 sequence is CASGTGPASEQYF. The CDR3 bases are TGTGCGAGCGGTACGGGGCCTGCTAGTGAGCAGTACTTC.

The chain couples TRBV19 to TRBJ2-3; TRBD1 matches at 8 bases. CDR1 and CDR2 (germline): LNHDA, SQIVND (reference sequence). The CDR3 length is 15 residues. Trimming cost V 7 bases and J 7 bases; bases outside gene matches: 13. CDR3 nucleotides: TGTGCCAGTAATGCAACCGGGACAGGAGTAAATACGCAGTATTTT. It translates to CASNATGTGVNTQYF.

This clonotype was counted only a few times. The DNA of the CDR3 is TGTGCCAGCAGCTCCAAGAACCAGACGGGCAGGGAGCTGTTTTTT. Its translation: CASSSKNQTGRELFF. The V and J genes are TRBV7-9 and TRBJ2-2; D call uncertain. CDR1 is SEHNR and CDR2 is FQNEAQ in the germline V gene (reference sequence). The ends were cut back, 4 bases at V and 9 bases at J, with 18 bases in the middle. This CDR3 has 15 residues. The variable domain in full, completed from reference TRBV7-9 and TRBJ2-2, reads DTGVSQNPRHKITKRGQNVTFRCDPISEHNRLYWYRQTLGQGPEFLTYFQNEAQLEKSRLLSDRFSAERPKGSFSTLEIQRTEQGDSAMYLCASSSKNQTGRELFFGEGSRLTVL.